This T cell receptor (beta chain) was observed in a study of immune evolution from preneoplasia to lung adenocarcinoma (TCRdb year 2021). Describing the broader study: HLA loss of heterozygosity was found in around 7% of AIS, around 14% of MIA and 33% of ADC lesions, and in no AAH lesions. The study used immune gene expression, TCR sequencing and multiplex immunofluorescence to profile the immune contexture of lung adenocarcinoma precursors and invasive adenocarcinoma. Resected precursor lesions (AAH, AIS, MIA) and invasive adenocarcinomas were each compared against paired morphologically normal lung tissue. Sample size was determined by specimen availability and not by a prior power calculation. The immune data were integrated with whole exome sequencing and methylation data obtained from the same cohort of nodules. In total, the cohort included roughly 49 patients with pulmonary nodules, all of whom underwent surgical resection. TCR sequencing data were obtained from about 46 patients. According to the study, roughly 100 samples were used for TCR sequencing. POLYSOLVER was used to infer Class I HLA alleles from exome data, and LOHHLA was used to detect allele-specific HLA loss. What the work shows at the level of the full study, not this receptor alone: The highest T cell clonality was observed in KRAS-mutant nodules compared with EGFR-mutant or double wild-type lesions. The findings were based on association rather than direct causation, and larger cohorts with long-term follow-up and longitudinal biopsies were deemed needed. The highest top T cell clone frequencies were observed in normal lung, and a progressive decrease in top T cell clone frequencies appeared to occur from AAH through AIS, MIA and invasive adenocarcinoma. The highest clonality was observed in normal lung, whereas higher T cell density and diversity but lower clonality appeared to be present in later-stage lesions. All patients were from Japan and China, so applicability to Western populations was uncertain.

The immunoSEQ hsTCRbeta Kit was used to sequence TCR beta CDR3 regions from DNA. The source study handled its data this way. TCR sequencing data were analysed with the ImmunoSEQ Analyzer. T cell clonality was defined as 1 minus Pielou's evenness, calculated on productive rearrangements. The inverse Simpson index, applied to productive templates, was used to measure T cell diversity. T cell density was TCR beta template counts normalized to usable DNA, estimated by amplifying and sequencing housekeeping genes. Two-sided Kruskal-Wallis tests were used to compare TCR metrics across histologic stages. This is the immuneACCESS table as TCRdb keeps it, with only in-frame sequences that have V and J called. A part of the clones is gone; compared with another copy, unresolved V genes explain less than half, and the rest is unexplained. V and J calls and clone size are as listed in that table; D and trimming were resolved from the DNA. This sample lists around 9,100 clones; 81% were detected once. The ten largest clones add up to around 3.2% of the sample.

The CDR3 covers 15 residues, taking in both the cysteine and the phenylalanine. The CDR3 DNA has 45 bases and is translated from base 1. The CDR1 and CDR2 encoded by the germline V gene are MNHEY and SVGAGI. Trimming removed 0 bases from V and 8 bases from J, leaving 16 bases between the germline ends. As for this clone: Its antigen target is currently unknown. Nothing much larger sits one base from this clone, and base qualities are not available.

Resection was performed on patients in Japan or China between the mid-2010s and the late 2010s. The histologic diagnosis of each case was independently confirmed on H&E slides by two lung cancer pathologists. To enrich premalignant or tumor cells for nucleic acid extraction, macro-dissection was performed after pathologic assessment. DNA was isolated from FFPE tissue using the AllPrep DNA/RNA FFPE Kit. Rearrangement joined TRBV6-5 to TRBJ1-2; a confident D gene designation cannot be given. This clonotype was obtained from a person in their 70s with lung adenocarcinoma. The sequenced sample was FFPE lung adenocarcinoma in situ tissue. Explained via the paper, the cell subset or site label denotes: preinvasive adenocarcinoma in situ (AIS). Here is the DNA: TGTGCCAGCAGTTACTCATCAGCCCTCGTGATGGGCTACACCTTC. This sequence encodes CASSYSSALVMGYTF.